This entry lists 20 T cell receptor beta chains sequenced from one sample in a study of cytomegalovirus exposure and HLA in healthy donors. The study ran its PCR with 60 Vbeta and 13 Jbeta primers. Clones were sequenced by immunoSEQ multiplex PCR, and TCRdb holds only the in-frame ones, with some missing. The sample carries roughly 150,000 clones, 85% recorded once. Sequencing used PBMCs. These receptor sequences come from a young man in good health and CMV-seropositive.

This clone was observed a single time. This chain uses TRBV7-2 with TRBJ2-1; 7 nucleotides line up with TRBD1. The CDR3 is 16 residues long. V dropped 3 bases and J dropped 4; count of bases not matched to a gene: 9. The germline V gene has CDR1 SGHTA and CDR2 FQGNSA. The CDR3 here is CASSFDRARIYNEQFF. CDR3 coding DNA: TGTGCCAGCAGCTTTGACAGGGCCAGGATATACAATGAGCAGTTCTTC.

The chain employs TRBV5-1 and TRBJ2-1, with TRBD2 matching 9 bases. The germline CDR1 and CDR2 sequences are SGHRS and YFSETQ. The length of the CDR3 is 15 residues. Losses at the gene ends were 4 bases for V and 1 base for J; bases not matched to a gene: 3. CDR3: CASSPGLASYNEQFF. The CDR3 DNA reads TGCGCCAGCAGCCCCGGACTAGCGTCCTACAATGAGCAGTTCTTC. The full variable domain, rest sourced from reference TRBV5-1 and TRBJ2-1, is KAGVTQTPRYLIKTRGQQVTLSCSPISGHRSVSWYQQTPGQGLQFLFEYFSETQRNKGNFPGRFSGRQFSNSRSEMNVSTLELGDSALYLCASSPGLASYNEQFFGPGTRLTVL.

This chain joins TRBV4-2 and TRBJ2-1; D unresolved. V gave up 2 bases and J gave up 4 bases, with 9 bases separating them. Germline V gene sequence: CDR1 LGHNA, CDR2 YNFKEQ. This CDR3 is built from 14 residues. The CDR3 loop reads CASSQKSAYNEQFF. The CDR3 DNA reads TGTGCCAGCAGCCAAAAGAGCGCTTACAATGAGCAGTTCTTC.

The chain employs TRBV5-1 and TRBJ2-7; D unclear. The V gene's germline CDR1 is SGHRS and CDR2 YFSETQ. The germline V and J ends were trimmed by 1 base and 5 bases, with 4 bases remaining between them. There are 11 residues in the CDR3. The CDR3, as DNA: TGCGCCAGCAGCTTGTATCACGAGCAGTACTTC. Its translation: CASSLYHEQYF.

V and J are TRBV5-8 and TRBJ2-5; possible D gene TRBD1, 5 bases. CDR1 and CDR2 from the germline V gene are SGHTS and YDEGEE. Trimming took 1 base from V and 4 from J, leaving 11 bases between them. The CDR3 loop spans 14 amino acids. The DNA of the CDR3 is TGTGCCAGCAGCTTGTTGGGCAGGGTAGAGACCCAGTACTTC. It codes for CASSLLGRVETQYF.

The rearrangement links TRBV9 to TRBJ2-3; 12 bases fit TRBD2. This CDR3 has 16 amino acids. V trimming: 1 base; J trimming: 4 bases; junction bases outside the gene matches: 4. Germline V gives CDR1 SGDLS, CDR2 YYNGEE. CDR3 region: CASSVTSGRIPDTQYF. CDR3 bases: TGTGCCAGCAGCGTAACTAGCGGGAGGATACCAGATACGCAGTATTTT. Full variable domain (rest looked up from reference TRBV9 and TRBJ2-3): DSGVTQTPKHLITATGQRVTLRCSPRSGDLSVYWYQQSLDQGLQFLIQYYNGEERAKGNILERFSAQQFPDLHSELNLSSLELGDSALYFCASSVTSGRIPDTQYFGPGTRLTVL.

The chain carries TRBV19 and TRBJ2-1; D is uncertain. CDR3 length equals 15 residues. V was shortened by 3 bases and J by 4 bases, with 13 bases between the two germline ends. The germline gives CDR1 LNHDA, CDR2 SQIVND (reference sequence). CDR3 nucleotide sequence: TGTGCCAGTAGTATGGTGCGGAACCTGTACAATGAGCAGTTCTTC. It specifies CASSMVRNLYNEQFF.

The V gene is TRBV2, the J gene TRBJ2-1; 7 bases are shared with TRBD1. The junction had 7 bases not matched to a gene; V was cut back by 10 bases and J by 7 bases. The germline CDR1 and CDR2 sequences are SNHLY and FYNNEI. CDR3 length: 12 amino acids. The CDR3 is CAKEGQRNEQFF. The CDR3 nucleotides read TGTGCCAAAGAGGGACAGCGGAATGAGCAGTTCTTC.

This chain uses TRBV29-1 with TRBJ1-2, with D tentatively TRBD1 (6 bases). This CDR3 is 13 amino acids long. Germline loops: CDR1 SQVTM, CDR2 ANQGSEA. V was shortened by 4 bases and J by 7 bases, with 16 bases between the two germline ends. CDR3 region: CSVVGQGMGGYTF. The CDR3 coding sequence is TGCAGCGTTGTGGGGCAGGGGATGGGTGGCTACACCTTC.

The chain recombines TRBV9 with TRBJ2-3; the match to TRBD2 covers 15 bases. The V gene end was trimmed by 4 bases and the J gene end by 3 bases; junction bases not matched to a gene: 6. Germline V CDR1 and CDR2: SGDLS, YYNGEE. CDR3 length: 17 amino acids. Written as DNA, the CDR3 is TGTGCCAGCAGCAAAACCGGGACTAGCGGGAGGACAGATACGCAGTATTTT. It codes for CASSKTGTSGRTDTQYF.

This clone came up once. The chain couples TRBV7-6 to TRBJ2-1, with TRBD2 matching 12 bases. The germline gives CDR1 SGHVS, CDR2 FNYEAQ. This CDR3 comprises 17 residues. J gave up 2 bases and V 5 bases, and 7 bases lay outside the gene matches. This chain's CDR3 is CASSGGLAGPTYNEQFF. The CDR3 bases are TGTGCCAGCAGCGGCGGACTAGCGGGACCAACCTACAATGAGCAGTTCTTC.

The gene calls are TRBV6-8 and TRBJ2-7, with D possibly TRBD2 on 6 matching bases. Germline V lookup: CDR1 MNHGY, CDR2 SAAAGT. Trimming removed 5 bases at V and 6 bases at J, with 17 bases between. This CDR3 contains 14 residues. The CDR3 region is CASSTGTLPGEQYV. CDR3 nucleotides: TGTGCCAGCAGTACCGGGACTCTCCCCGGCGAGCAGTACGTC.

This chain joins TRBV4-1 and TRBJ2-1; the match to TRBD2 covers 12 bases. This CDR3 contains 18 residues. Germline values: CDR1 MGHRA, CDR2 YSYEKL. V trimming: 0 bases; J trimming: 8 bases; junction bases outside the gene matches: 11. The CDR3 DNA reads as TGCGCCAGCAGCCAAGAGGGAAGACTAGCGGGAGTGGGGGATGAGCAGTTCTTC. Residues: CASSQEGRLAGVGDEQFF.

The chain joins TRBV4-3 to TRBJ1-2; the D gene is possibly TRBD1 (6 bases). The V gene's germline CDR1 is LGHNA and CDR2 YSLEER. The CDR3 sequence is 17 residues long. The V gene lost 1 base and the J gene lost 5 bases, with 20 bases spanning the gap. CDR3 nucleotide sequence: TGCGCCAGCAGCCAAGCCCGATCCCAGGGGCGCCCGTATGGCTACACCTTC. Its translation is CASSQARSQGRPYGYTF.

The rearrangement uses TRBV5-1 and TRBJ1-1; D possibly corresponds to TRBD1 (5 bases). In germline, CDR1 is SGHRS, CDR2 YFSETQ. With 0 bases removed from V and 1 base from J, the gap between germline ends came to 10 bases. The CDR3 loop spans 15 amino acids. CDR3 DNA sequence: TGCGCCAGCAGCTTGGAGGGGCTGGGGAACACTGAAGCTTTCTTT. This gives the protein CASSLEGLGNTEAFF.

The rearrangement uses TRBV7-9 and TRBJ1-2; the match to TRBD1 covers 8 bases. V was pared by 4 bases and J by 3 bases, with 10 bases of the junction left unmatched. The CDR3 spans 16 residues. The germline CDR1 and CDR2 sequences are SEHNR and FQNEAQ (reference sequence). CDR3 DNA sequence: TGTGCCAGCAGCTGGGGGGGCGACAGGGGCGACTATGGCTACACCTTC. This translates into CASSWGGDRGDYGYTF.

The chain combines TRBV14 with TRBJ2-2; 7 nucleotides line up with TRBD1. The CDR3 contains 16 residues. Trimming cost V 4 bases and J 7 bases; bases outside gene matches: 12. The germline CDR1 and CDR2 sequences are SGHDN and FVKESK. The CDR3 here is CASSPGRQGTGGELFF. CDR3 bases: TGTGCCAGCAGCCCCGGCAGACAGGGAACGGGCGGGGAGCTGTTTTTT.

The chain uses TRBV19 and TRBJ1-5; D gene uncertain. V was cut by 2 bases and J by 5 bases, with 4 bases left in between. The CDR3 runs to 12 residues. CDR1 is LNHDA, CDR2 SQIVND, per germline (reference sequence). The CDR3 region has the DNA TGTGCCAGTAGTATAATCTATCAGCCCCAGCATTTT. Translated, it gives CASSIIYQPQHF.

This chain links TRBV19 with TRBJ1-6, with a weak D call TRBD1 (5 bases). Trimming pared 8 bases from V and 3 bases from J, leaving 5 bases between. This CDR3 comprises 12 residues. From germline, CDR1 is LNHDA and CDR2 SQIVND (reference sequence). In DNA form, the CDR3 reads TGTGCCAGTGGACACTATAATTCACCCCTCCACTTT. As protein: CASGHYNSPLHF.

The CDR3 nucleotides are TGTGCCAGCAGTCCCACCTGGGGGGGGACTGAAGCTTTCTTT. Translation: CASSPTWGGTEAFF. V usage is TRBV6-1 and J usage is TRBJ1-1; tentative D call: TRBD1 (5 bases). CDR3 length: 14 amino acids. CDR1 and CDR2 (germline): MNHNS, SASEGT. V was shortened by 5 bases and J by 5 bases, with 15 bases between the two germline ends.